What follows is one T cell receptor (beta chain) and its context. Antigen specificity is unknown. The data belong to a study of cytomegalovirus exposure and HLA in healthy donors. General study findings and limits: A prior analysis recorded that most TCR beta V segments were productive about 87% or about 30% of the time. The majority of TCR sequences were rare, yet some public TCRs appeared in many donors.

Per the germline V gene, CDR1 is SGHDT and CDR2 is YYEEEE. Trimming took off 1 base at V and 4 bases at J, with 14 bases between the two ends. The CDR3 is 15 residues long. PCR employed 60 Vbeta and 13 Jbeta primers. Assay used: immunoSEQ multiplex PCR; TCRdb lists only in-frame clones, some missing. The table records more than 120,000 clones, around 86% of them present only once. The receptor was isolated from a woman between 25 and 40 years old in good health and CMV-seronegative. The sample taken for sequencing was PBMCs. The chain recombines TRBV5-6 with TRBJ1-1, with D perhaps matching TRBD1 (5 bases). The CDR3 DNA reads as TGTGCCAGCAGCTTGTTCGGGGGTGGAGTCACTGAAGCTTTCTTT. Protein: CASSLFGGGVTEAFF.